The 24 T cell receptor beta chains below were found in one sample sequenced in a study of T cell responses to AZD1222 COVID-19 vaccine. The data were produced by immunoSEQ multiplex PCR, yet TCRdb's version contains in-frame clones alone and is incomplete. The sample contains roughly 140,000 clones, 85% to 95% of which appear only once. Source: peripheral blood, taken after recovery from COVID-19. These receptors were collected from an adult who had recovered from COVID-19.

This chain uses TRBV30 with TRBJ2-7; D is possibly TRBD2 (5 bases). Germline V gene sequence: CDR1 GTSNPN, CDR2 SVGIG (reference sequence). The CDR3 consists of 15 residues. Trimming took off 2 bases at V and 2 bases at J, with 16 bases between the two ends. CDR3 sequence reads: CAWSPPQRRTYEQYF. CDR3 nucleotides: TGTGCCTGGAGTCCCCCCCAGCGGAGAACCTACGAGCAGTACTTC.

The chain has TRBV5-8 and TRBJ1-2; D gene unclear. Germline-derived CDR1 and CDR2 are SGHTS and YDEGEE. V lost 6 bases, J lost 4 bases, and 13 bases lay in between. The CDR3 sequence is 13 residues long. The CDR3 nucleotides are TGTGCCAGCACCATACGGCGAGGCTATGGCTACACCTTC. The encoded protein is CASTIRRGYGYTF.

The chain employs TRBV2 and TRBJ1-1; D perhaps matches TRBD1 (5 bases). The CDR3 spans 13 residues. The germline gives CDR1 SNHLY, CDR2 FYNNEI. V dropped 6 bases and J dropped 4 bases, with 12 bases sitting between them. CDR3 region: CASSYDSVTEAFF. For the CDR3, the DNA is TGTGCCAGCAGCTACGACAGTGTCACTGAAGCTTTCTTT.

The chain employs TRBV7-9 and TRBJ2-7; D is undetermined. This CDR3 has 13 residues. Deletions cut 1 base from V and 8 bases from J, with 12 bases between. Germline CDR1 and CDR2: SEHNR and FQNEAQ (reference sequence). The CDR3: CASSLESGGKQYF. CDR3 nucleotides: TGTGCCAGCAGCTTAGAGTCGGGCGGTAAGCAGTACTTC.

The rearrangement links TRBV6-5 to TRBJ1-1, with 8 nucleotides matching TRBD1. This CDR3 region has 14 residues. The germline gives CDR1 MNHEY, CDR2 SVGAGI. Germline trimming cut 6 bases from V and 6 bases from J; bases unmatched to any gene: 9. CDR3 sequence: CASRDREASAEAFF. CDR3 DNA sequence: TGTGCCAGCAGGGACAGGGAAGCGAGCGCTGAAGCTTTCTTT.

This rearrangement joins TRBV20-1 to TRBJ2-4; D may match TRBD1 or TRBD2 (5 bases each). This CDR3 comprises 19 residues. The germline V gene encodes CDR1 DFQATT and CDR2 SNEGSKA (reference sequence). V lost 3 bases, J lost 2 bases, and 26 bases lay in between. In DNA, the CDR3 is TGCAGTGCTAGTACGGCGGGCGCATGGGGCGCGCCTACCAAAAACATTCAGTACTTC. Its translation: CSASTAGAWGAPTKNIQYF.

V is TRBV4-1 and J is TRBJ2-2; D is ambiguous. The CDR3 contains 14 residues. V was pared by 1 base and J by 2 bases, with 5 bases between. Looked up from germline, CDR1 is MGHRA and CDR2 is YSYEKL. The CDR3 region is CASSQGSNTGELFF. CDR3 in DNA: TGCGCCAGCAGCCAAGGCAGTAACACCGGGGAGCTGTTTTTT.

Within the sample, this clone is large (0.1 to 1%). The chain carries TRBV10-1 and TRBJ2-3; TRBD2 aligns across 13 bases. Germline values: CDR1 WNHNN, CDR2 SYGVQD (reference sequence). This CDR3 region has 16 residues. Trimming cost V 7 bases and J 4 bases; bases outside gene matches: 8. The CDR3 is CASIKLAGGGADTQYF. In nucleotides, the CDR3 is TGCGCCAGCATCAAACTAGCGGGAGGGGGCGCAGATACGCAGTATTTT.

The rearrangement joins TRBV6-5 to TRBJ1-1; tentatively, D is TRBD1 (6 bases). The V and J ends lost 6 bases and 2 bases respectively, with 16 bases between them. CDR3 length equals 15 residues. CDR1 is MNHEY, CDR2 SVGAGI, per germline. For the CDR3, the DNA is TGTGCCAGCAGATCGGGACACATCTTAAACACTGAAGCTTTCTTT. Encoded protein: CASRSGHILNTEAFF.

The chain uses TRBV28 and TRBJ1-2, with D maybe TRBD1 (5 bases). The germline V gene encodes CDR1 MDHEN and CDR2 SYDVKM. The CDR3 contains 15 residues. Trimming stripped 6 bases from V and 4 bases from J, with 18 bases between. The CDR3 reads CASSPGLQISYGYTF. CDR3 in DNA: TGTGCCAGCAGCCCGGGACTGCAGATTTCCTATGGCTACACCTTC.

V usage is TRBV3-1 (or the pseudogene TRBV3-2) and J usage is TRBJ1-1; D gene ambiguous. The germline gives CDR1 LGHDT, CDR2 YNNKEL (reference sequence). V lost 0 bases to trimming and J lost 0 bases, with 5 bases between them. There are 14 residues in the CDR3. CDR3 sequence (DNA): TGTGCCAGCAGCCAAGATGGGCTGAACACTGAAGCTTTCTTT. This sequence encodes CASSQDGLNTEAFF.

The rearrangement joins TRBV7-9 to TRBJ2-7, with 7 nucleotides matching TRBD1. The CDR3 has 14 amino acids. Unmatched junction bases numbered 2, after V lost 1 base and J lost 2 bases. CDR1 is SEHNR and CDR2 is FQNEAQ in the germline V gene (reference sequence). Here the CDR3 DNA reads TGTGCCAGCAGCTTAGAACAGGGGACCTACGAGCAGTACTTC. It is translated as CASSLEQGTYEQYF.

This clone was observed once. The chain couples TRBV6-2 or TRBV6-3 to TRBJ2-1, with 7 positions matching TRBD2. Germline CDR1 and CDR2: MNHEY and SVGEGT. This CDR3 spans 12 amino acids. V was clipped by 4 bases and J by 7 bases; unmatched bases: 1. CDR3 coding DNA: TGTGCCAGCAGTTTGGGGGGGAATGAGCAGTTCTTC. This translates into CASSLGGNEQFF.

J is TRBJ1-3 and V is TRBV6-6; no reliable D call. Germline V gives CDR1 MNHNY, CDR2 SVGAGI (reference sequence). V was pared by 4 bases and J by 4 bases, with 17 bases between. The CDR3 totals 16 residues. In nucleotides, the CDR3 is TGTGCCAGCAGTTCCATGATTCGTGGGAAGGGAAACACCATATATTTT. Translation gives CASSSMIRGKGNTIYF.

This sequence joins TRBV9 and TRBJ2-1, with D perhaps matching TRBD2 (5 bases). Germline V gene data show CDR1 as SGDLS and CDR2 as YYNGEE. Between the trimmed V and J ends, which lost 0 bases and 2 bases, there was a span of 12 bases. The CDR3 is 16 residues long. CDR3 region: CASSVVGSVAYNEQFF. In DNA, the CDR3 is TGTGCCAGCAGCGTAGTGGGTAGCGTTGCCTACAATGAGCAGTTCTTC.

The chain carries TRBV7-9 and TRBJ2-7, with 7 nucleotides matching TRBD1. Germline V lookup: CDR1 SEHNR, CDR2 FQNEAQ (reference sequence). V lost 4 bases to trimming and J lost 7 bases; unmatched junction nucleotides: 7. The CDR3 extends over 13 amino acids. Here the CDR3 DNA reads TGTGCCAGCAGCTCCCGTTCCAGGGGGGAGCAGTACTTC. Encoded protein: CASSSRSRGEQYF.

The chain recombines TRBV30 with TRBJ2-1, with a weak D call TRBD2 (5 bases). Germline V gives CDR1 GTSNPN, CDR2 SVGIG (reference sequence). The V end was cut by 3 bases, the J end by 0 bases, with 15 bases between. The CDR3 sequence is 16 residues long. Here the CDR3 DNA reads TGTGCCTGGAGGCGAGGGCCACTGAGCTCCTACAATGAGCAGTTCTTC. This gives the protein CAWRRGPLSSYNEQFF.

The rearrangement joins TRBV6-6 to TRBJ1-6; 8 nucleotides agree with TRBD1. Germline CDR1 is MNHNY and CDR2 is SVGAGI (reference sequence). J lost 7 bases, V lost 5 bases, and 10 bases had no gene match. The CDR3 is 16 residues long. CDR3 residues: CASSPTTGGRNSPLHF. The CDR3 DNA is TGTGCCAGCAGTCCGACAACAGGGGGTAGGAATTCACCCCTCCACTTT.

This clone was counted once. The chain joins TRBV5-1 to TRBJ2-7, with 7 bases lining up with TRBD2. Losses at the gene ends were 4 bases for V and 3 bases for J; bases not matched to a gene: 13. The CDR3 is 16 amino acids. Germline V lookup: CDR1 SGHRS, CDR2 YFSETQ. This CDR3 is CASSPATSRAIYEQYF. As DNA, the CDR3 is TGCGCCAGCAGCCCGGCGACTAGCCGGGCCATCTACGAGCAGTACTTC.

The chain employs TRBV2 and TRBJ1-5, with 7 bases identical to TRBD1. In germline, CDR1 is SNHLY, CDR2 FYNNEI. CDR3 size: 14 residues. The V and J ends lost 5 bases and 6 bases, in that order; junction bases with no gene match: 7. The CDR3 region has the DNA TGTGCCAGCAGTTCCCAGGGGGGTGGTCAGCCCCAGCATTTT. It translates to CASSSQGGGQPQHF.

This clone appeared a few times. V and J are TRBV19 and TRBJ1-6, with D possibly being TRBD1 (5 bases). V was cut by 5 bases and J by 7 bases, with 12 bases left in between. Germline CDR1 and CDR2: LNHDA and SQIVND (reference sequence). CDR3 length: 14 amino acids. CDR3 in amino acids: CASSGGTENSPLHF. Written as DNA, the CDR3 is TGTGCCAGTAGTGGAGGGACGGAGAATTCACCCCTCCACTTT. Using reference TRBV19 and TRBJ1-6 for the parts outside the CDR3, the full variable domain is DGGITQSPKYLFRKEGQNVTLSCEQNLNHDAMYWYRQDPGQGLRLIYYSQIVNDFQKGDIAEGYSVSREKKESFPLTVTSAQKNPTAFYLCASSGGTENSPLHFGNGTRLTVT.

The gene calls are TRBV19 and TRBJ2-2; possibly TRBD1 for D (5 bases). Germline V gene lookup returns CDR1 LNHDA and CDR2 SQIVND (reference sequence). Trimming shortened V by 5 bases and J by 2 bases, and 9 bases separated the two germline ends. The CDR3 is 14 amino acids. The CDR3 region is CASSVQGNTGELFF. For the CDR3, the DNA is TGTGCCAGTAGTGTCCAGGGAAACACCGGGGAGCTGTTTTTT.

V and J are TRBV10-2 and TRBJ1-2; perhaps TRBD1 as D (5 bases). Germline loops: CDR1 WSHSY, CDR2 SAAADI. The V and J ends lost 5 bases and 4 bases respectively, with 14 bases between them. The CDR3 has 14 residues. The CDR3 loop reads CASSSQGGSYGYTF. In DNA form, the CDR3 reads TGCGCCAGCAGTTCTCAGGGCGGTAGCTATGGCTACACCTTC.

The CDR3 protein is CASSQDGASGSISYEQYF. The CDR3 DNA is TGCGCCAGCAGCCAAGATGGAGCTAGCGGGAGTATCTCCTACGAGCAGTACTTC. The J gene is TRBJ2-7, the V gene TRBV4-1, with TRBD2 identical over 10 bases. Trimming removed 0 bases from V and 0 bases from J; junction bases left unmatched: 8. This CDR3 is built from 18 residues. Looked up from germline, CDR1 is MGHRA and CDR2 is YSYEKL.